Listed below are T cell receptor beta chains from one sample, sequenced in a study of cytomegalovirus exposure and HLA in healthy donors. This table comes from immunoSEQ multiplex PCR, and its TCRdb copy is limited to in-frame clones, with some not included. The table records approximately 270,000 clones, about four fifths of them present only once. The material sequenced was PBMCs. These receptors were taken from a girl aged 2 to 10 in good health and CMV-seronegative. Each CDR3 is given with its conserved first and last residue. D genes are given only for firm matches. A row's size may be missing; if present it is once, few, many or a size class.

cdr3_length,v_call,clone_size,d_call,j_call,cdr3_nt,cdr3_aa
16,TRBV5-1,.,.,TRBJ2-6,TGCGCCAGCAGCCCCGAGTCGGGATCTGGGGCCAACGTCCTGACTTTC,CASSPESGSGANVLTF
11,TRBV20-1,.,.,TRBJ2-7,TGCAGTGCCCAGGATGCATACGAGCAGTACTTC,CSAQDAYEQYF
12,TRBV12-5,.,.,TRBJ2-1,TGTGCTAGTGGTGATAGCGGCAATGAGCAGTTCTTC,CASGDSGNEQFF
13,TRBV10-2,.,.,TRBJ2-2,TGCGCCAGCAGGGGGGGAAGCACCGGGGAGCTGTTTTTT,CASRGGSTGELFF
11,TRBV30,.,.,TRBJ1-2,TGTGCCTGGAGTGTTTTACAGATAAACACCTTC,CAWSVLQINTF
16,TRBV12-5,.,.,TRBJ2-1,TGTGCTAGTGGTTTGAGGGGTTCCAGCTCCTACAATGAGCAGTTCTTC,CASGLRGSSSYNEQFF
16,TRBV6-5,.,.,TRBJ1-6,TGTGCCAGCAGTTACTCCCCCAGGGGAGATAATTCACCCCTCCACTTT,CASSYSPRGDNSPLHF
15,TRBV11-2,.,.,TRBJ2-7,TGTGCCAGCAGCCCAAGGACAGCGACCCACTACGAGCAGTACTTC,CASSPRTATHYEQYF
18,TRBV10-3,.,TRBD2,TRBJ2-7,TGTGCCATCAGTGAGTCAGGAGGGTGGACTAGATCCGCCTACGAGCAGTACTTC,CAISESGGWTRSAYEQYF
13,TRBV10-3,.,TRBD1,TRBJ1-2,TGTGCCATCAGTTTGGACAGGGATGATGGCTACACCTTC,CAISLDRDDGYTF
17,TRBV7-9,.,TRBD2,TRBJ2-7,TGTGCCAGCAGCTTAGTGTTTGTGACTAGCGAGCGGTACGAGCAGTACTTC,CASSLVFVTSERYEQYF
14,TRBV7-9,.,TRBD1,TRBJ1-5,TGTGCCAGCAGCACGGGACAGCCCAATCAGCCCCAGCATTTT,CASSTGQPNQPQHF
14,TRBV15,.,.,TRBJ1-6,TGTGCCACCAGCAGAGATACAGGGAATTCACCCCTCCACTTT,CATSRDTGNSPLHF
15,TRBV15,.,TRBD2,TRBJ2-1,TGTGCCACCAGCTTAGGCGGACTAGCCAACAATGAGCAGTTCTTC,CATSLGGLANNEQFF
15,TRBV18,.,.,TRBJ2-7,TGTGCCAGCTCACCGGGTGGGCAGGGGCTCTACGAGCAGTACTTC,CASSPGGQGLYEQYF
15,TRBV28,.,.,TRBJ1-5,TGTGCCAGCAGTTCCGGAGGAAATAGCAATCAGCCCCAGCATTTT,CASSSGGNSNQPQHF
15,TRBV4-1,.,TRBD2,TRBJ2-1,TGCGCCAGCAGCCCGGGACTAGTACTTCCCAATGAGCAGTTCTTC,CASSPGLVLPNEQFF
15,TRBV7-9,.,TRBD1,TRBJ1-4,TGTGCCAGCAGACCCGAGGGACAGATAGATGAAAAACTGTTTTTT,CASRPEGQIDEKLFF
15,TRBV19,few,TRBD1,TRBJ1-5,TGTGCCAGTAGTACACAGGGGGTAGAGGATCAGCCCCAGCATTTT,CASSTQGVEDQPQHF
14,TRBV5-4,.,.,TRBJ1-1,TGTGCCAGCAGCTTAACCTCCTGGAGCACTGAAGCTTTCTTT,CASSLTSWSTEAFF
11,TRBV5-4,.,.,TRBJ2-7,TGTGCCAGCAGCTCCCCCTACGAGCAGTACTTC,CASSSPYEQYF
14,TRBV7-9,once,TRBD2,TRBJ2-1,TGTGCCAGCAGCGAGACGGGGGGGAGGGTTGAGCAGTTCTTC,CASSETGGRVEQFF
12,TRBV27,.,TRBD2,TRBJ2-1,TGTGCCAGCAGTTTCAGCGGGAGGGCTCAGTTCTTC,CASSFSGRAQFF
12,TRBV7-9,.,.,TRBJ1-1,TGTTCCAGCAGCTTACAGGCGCACGAAGCTTTCTTT,CSSSLQAHEAFF
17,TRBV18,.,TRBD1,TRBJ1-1,TGTGCCAGCTCACCACGGGACAGGGGGCGAGACAACACTGAAGCTTTCTTT,CASSPRDRGRDNTEAFF
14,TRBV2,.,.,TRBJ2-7,TGTGCCAGTCGTAGGACTGTTAACTCCTACGAGCAGTACTTC,CASRRTVNSYEQYF
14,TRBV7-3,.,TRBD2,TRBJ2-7,TGTGCCAGCAGCTTAGCGGGAGAGCCGGGCGAGCAGTACTTC,CASSLAGEPGEQYF
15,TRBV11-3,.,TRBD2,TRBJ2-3,TGTGCCAGCAGCTTAGTGCCCGGGGGGTCAGATACGCAGTATTTT,CASSLVPGGSDTQYF
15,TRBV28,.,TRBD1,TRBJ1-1,TGTGCCAGCAGTTTGGGACAGGGAATGAACACTGAAGCTTTCTTT,CASSLGQGMNTEAFF
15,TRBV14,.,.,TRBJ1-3,TGTGCCAGCAGCCTCCTGTCAGGGACTGGAAACACCATATATTTT,CASSLLSGTGNTIYF
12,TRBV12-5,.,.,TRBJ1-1,TGTGCTAGTGGTTTTCTGAGCCCTGAAGCTTTCTTT,CASGFLSPEAFF
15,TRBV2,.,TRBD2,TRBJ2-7,TGTGCCAGCAGTGAAGTCTTAAGCGGGAGCTACGAGCAGTACTTC,CASSEVLSGSYEQYF
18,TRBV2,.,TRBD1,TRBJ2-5,TGTGCCAGCAGTGAAGCGCGTCGGGACAGGAAGTACCAAGAGACCCAGTACTTC,CASSEARRDRKYQETQYF
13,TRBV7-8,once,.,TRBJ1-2,TGTGCCAGCAGCTTAGCTTCATACTATGGCTACACCTTC,CASSLASYYGYTF
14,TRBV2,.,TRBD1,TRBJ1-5,TGTGCCAGCGTGGGGACAGGGGGTAAAAAGCCCCAGCATTTT,CASVGTGGKKPQHF
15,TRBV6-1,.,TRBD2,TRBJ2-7,TGTGCCAGCAGTGAGCTTGGGGGGGGTTTTATCGAGCAGTACTTC,CASSELGGGFIEQYF
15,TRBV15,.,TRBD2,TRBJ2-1,TGTGCCACCTCGCCTGGGAGCGGGGACTACAATGAGCAGTTCTTC,CATSPGSGDYNEQFF
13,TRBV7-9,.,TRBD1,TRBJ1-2,TGTGCCAGCAGCGCCACCCTCACAGGGGGTTACACCTTC,CASSATLTGGYTF
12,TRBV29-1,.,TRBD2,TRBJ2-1,TGCAGCGTCGAGCGGGAGTGGGATGAGCAGTTCTTC,CSVEREWDEQFF
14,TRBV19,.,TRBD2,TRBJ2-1,TGTGCCAGTAACAGGGCTAGCGGGTACAATGAGCAGTTCTTC,CASNRASGYNEQFF
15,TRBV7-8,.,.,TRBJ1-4,TGTGCCAGCAGCAGCGACAGTAACTTTAATGAAAAACTGTTTTTT,CASSSDSNFNEKLFF
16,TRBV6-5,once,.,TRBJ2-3,TGTGCCAGCAGTTTAGACCAAACAGGGTATACAGATACGCAGTATTTT,CASSLDQTGYTDTQYF
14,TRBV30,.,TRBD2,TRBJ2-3,TGTGCCTGGGGGACTAGCGGCAGCACAGATACGCAGTATTTT,CAWGTSGSTDTQYF
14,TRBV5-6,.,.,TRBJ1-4,TGTGCCAGCAGCCTGCGGGGCGGGGGTGAAAAACTGTTTTTT,CASSLRGGGEKLFF
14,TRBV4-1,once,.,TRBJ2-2,TGCGCCAGCAGCCAAGTAACCGGCACCGGGGAGCTGTTTTTT,CASSQVTGTGELFF
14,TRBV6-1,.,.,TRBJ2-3,TGTGCCAGCACGACGGGGGTGTTCACAGATACGCAGTATTTT,CASTTGVFTDTQYF
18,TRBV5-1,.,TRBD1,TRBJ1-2,TGCGCCAGCAGCTTGGATCTGGACAGGGGTCCCCTTGGCTATGGCTACACCTTC,CASSLDLDRGPLGYGYTF
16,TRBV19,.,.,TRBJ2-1,TGTGCCAGTAGTAGGCAGGGAGGTCAAGGCTACAATGAGCAGTTCTTC,CASSRQGGQGYNEQFF
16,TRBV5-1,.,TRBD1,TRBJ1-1,TGCGCCAGCAGCTCGTACTCGACAGGGGCTGACACTGAAGCTTTCTTT,CASSSYSTGADTEAFF
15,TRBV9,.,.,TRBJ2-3,TGTGCCAGCAGCGTTGCAGGGTTGGAACCAGATACGCAGTATTTT,CASSVAGLEPDTQYF
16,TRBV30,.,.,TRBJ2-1,TGTGCCTGGAGTGAGGGGGAAGCGGGATCGAGTAATGAGCAGTTCTTC,CAWSEGEAGSSNEQFF